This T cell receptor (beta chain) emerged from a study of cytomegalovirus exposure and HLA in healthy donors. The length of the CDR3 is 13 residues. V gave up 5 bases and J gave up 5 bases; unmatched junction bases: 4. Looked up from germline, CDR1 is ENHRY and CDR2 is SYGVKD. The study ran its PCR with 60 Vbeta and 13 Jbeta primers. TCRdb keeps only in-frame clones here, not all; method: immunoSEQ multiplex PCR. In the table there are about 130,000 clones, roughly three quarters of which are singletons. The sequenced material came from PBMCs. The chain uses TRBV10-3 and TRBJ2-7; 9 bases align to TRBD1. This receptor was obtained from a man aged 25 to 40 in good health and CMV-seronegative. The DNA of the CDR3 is TGTGCCATCAGTTGGACAGGGGCCCACGAGCAGTACTTC. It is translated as CAISWTGAHEQYF.